A single sample is the source of the 5 T cell receptor beta chains below, sequenced in a study of cytomegalovirus exposure and HLA in healthy donors. Data came from immunoSEQ multiplex PCR; TCRdb stores just in-frame clones and leaves some out. Here the sample spans more than 250,000 clones, less than 95% being singletons. The specimen was PBMCs. These receptors were collected from a woman younger than 45 in good health and CMV-seronegative.

The chain links TRBV11-3 to TRBJ1-5; TRBD1 matches 7 bases. V gave up 8 bases and J gave up 4 bases; unmatched junction bases: 14. The CDR3 totals 16 residues. Germline V gene data show CDR1 as SGHNT and CDR2 as YENEEA. The CDR3 sequence is CASPQDRAWRNQPQHF. CDR3 DNA: TGTGCCAGCCCCCAAGACAGGGCTTGGAGGAATCAGCCCCAGCATTTT.

The chain couples TRBV25-1 to TRBJ2-7; D is unclear. Germline loops: CDR1 MGHDK, CDR2 SYGVNS. V was pared by 3 bases and J by 4 bases, with 7 bases between. The CDR3 totals 12 residues. In DNA form, the CDR3 reads TGTGCCAGCAGTGACTCGATTTACGAGCAGTACTTC. This encodes CASSDSIYEQYF.

The CDR3 region has the DNA TGCAGCGGCCTGAACGATAGGGTCCCCGGGGAGCTGTTTTTT. Protein: CSGLNDRVPGELFF. The chain employs TRBV29-1 and TRBJ2-2; D ambiguous. V was trimmed by 7 bases and J by 6 bases, leaving 18 bases between them. The CDR3 covers 14 residues. Germline CDR1 SQVTM, CDR2 ANQGSEA.

V usage is TRBV6-5 and J usage is TRBJ2-2; tentative D call: TRBD2 (5 bases). V was pared by 6 bases and J by 4 bases, with 12 bases between. The length of the CDR3 is 14 residues. CDR1 is MNHEY, CDR2 SVGAGI, per germline. Here the CDR3 reads CASRRVSVTGELFF. The DNA for the CDR3 is TGTGCCAGCAGGAGGGTGTCGGTCACCGGGGAGCTGTTTTTT.

The rearrangement uses TRBV7-2 and TRBJ2-2; no reliable D call. This CDR3 region has 12 residues. Trimming stripped 2 bases from V and 2 bases from J, with 0 bases between. Germline loops: CDR1 SGHTA, CDR2 FQGNSA. In DNA, the CDR3 is TGTGCCAGCAGCTTAAACACCGGGGAGCTGTTTTTT. It yields the protein CASSLNTGELFF.